Following are 16 T cell receptor beta chains from one sample sequenced in a study of T cells in Graves' hyperthyroidism and ophthalmopathy. The TCR beta CDR3 regions underwent amplification using RNA transcripts as the source. The HTBI primer set served for first-round RT-PCR of the TCR CDR3. Using its own MiXCR run on the multiplex PCR reads, TCRdb lists one record per CDR3 protein. Here the sample spans about 580,000 distinct CDR3 sequences, more than 45% being singletons. Material: peripheral blood or thyroid tissue (not recorded which). The receptors were gathered from a young woman with Graves' hyperthyroidism.

CDR3 DNA: TGTGCCAGCAGCGGAAGGGACAGGCGAGCCTACGATGGCTACACCTTC. This codes for CASSGRDRRAYDGYTF. The chain recombines TRBV13 with TRBJ1-2, with 8 bases that match TRBD1. Germline loops: CDR1 PRHDT, CDR2 FYEKMQ (reference sequence). Losses at the gene ends were 5 bases for V and 6 bases for J; bases not matched to a gene: 14. This CDR3 region has 16 residues.

This clonotype was observed many times. CDR3 DNA: TGTGCCATCAGGGGGGACAATCTGAACACTGAAGCTTTCTTT. Encoded protein: CAIRGDNLNTEAFF. The chain joins TRBV10-3 to TRBJ1-1; weak D call: TRBD1 (6 bases). From germline, CDR1 is ENHRY and CDR2 SYGVKD. The CDR3 length is 14 residues. Trimming removed 6 bases at V and 0 bases at J, with 11 bases between.

This clonotype showed up many times. The chain couples TRBV9 to TRBJ1-2, with a possible D match to TRBD1 (5 bases). V was trimmed by 1 base and J by 5 bases, leaving 9 bases between them. Germline values: CDR1 SGDLS, CDR2 YYNGEE. This CDR3 has 13 residues. The CDR3: CASSVRGDYGYTF. CDR3 nucleotides: TGTGCCAGCAGCGTACGAGGGGATTATGGCTACACCTTC.

The chain joins TRBV10-3 to TRBJ1-4; tentative D call: TRBD1 (6 bases). Trimming left V 8 bases short and J 8 bases short, with 18 bases between. This CDR3 contains 14 residues. Germline loops: CDR1 ENHRY, CDR2 SYGVKD. CDR3 loop: CAIGATGPGEKLFF. The CDR3 DNA follows: TGTGCCATCGGTGCGACAGGCCCGGGGGAAAAACTGTTTTTT.

Remarks on this clonotype: Given a much more abundant clone one base away, this may be a read error. V is TRBV2 and J is TRBJ1-1; D is ambiguous. This CDR3 is built from 16 residues. The V end lost 5 bases, the J end lost 5 bases, and 21 bases lay between the germline ends. The germline CDR1 and CDR2 sequences are SNHLY and FYNNEI. The CDR3 protein is CASSFRARAMGTEAFF. CDR3 nucleotides: TGTGCCAGCAGTTTTAGGGCAAGGGCTATGGGGACTGAAGCTTTCTTT.

There are many counts of this clonotype. This chain uses TRBV10-3 with TRBJ2-7; D gene uncertain. Germline V gives CDR1 ENHRY, CDR2 SYGVKD. The germline V and J ends were trimmed by 2 bases and 0 bases, with 8 bases remaining between them. The CDR3 length is 14 residues. The CDR3 coding sequence is TGTGCCATCAGTGAGGGCCTAAGCTCCTACGAGCAGTACTTC. Protein product: CAISEGLSSYEQYF.

This clonotype came up many times. The chain couples TRBV7-3 to TRBJ2-2; tentative D call: TRBD1 (5 bases). V lost 6 bases and J 4 bases, leaving 9 bases between the germline ends. This CDR3 contains 13 residues. Looked up from germline, CDR1 is SGHTA and CDR2 is FQGTGA. DNA of the CDR3: TGTGCCAGCAGTCGAACAGGCACCGGGGAGCTGTTTTTT. Translation gives CASSRTGTGELFF. Using reference TRBV7-3 and TRBJ2-2 for the parts outside the CDR3, the full variable domain is GAGVSQTPSNKVTEKGKYVELRCDPISGHTALYWYRQSLGQGPEFLIYFQGTGAADDSGLPNDRFFAVRPEGSVSTLKIQRTERGDSAVYLCASSRTGTGELFFGEGSRLTVL.

This clonotype occurred a few times. The chain recombines TRBV7-9 with TRBJ2-7; D may be TRBD1 or TRBD2 (5 bases each). The V end was cut by 4 bases, the J end by 2 bases, with 15 bases between. Germline CDR1 is SEHNR and CDR2 is FQNEAQ (reference sequence). CDR3 length equals 15 residues. The CDR3 nucleotides are TGTGCCAGCAGCTCATCCGGGACGGACGCCTACGAGCAGTACTTC. It codes for CASSSSGTDAYEQYF.

In nucleotides, the CDR3 is TGTGCCAGCAGTTTGGGGGGAGAAAGCAATCAGCCCCAGCATTTT. As protein: CASSLGGESNQPQHF. The V and J genes are TRBV28 and TRBJ1-5; a weak D match, TRBD1 (5 bases). The germline V gene encodes CDR1 MDHEN and CDR2 SYDVKM. The CDR3 totals 15 residues. The germline V and J ends were trimmed by 3 bases and 1 base, with 10 bases remaining between them. Filled out from reference TRBV28 and TRBJ1-5, the complete variable domain reads DVKVTQSSRYLVKRTGEKVFLECVQDMDHENMFWYRQDPGLGLRLIYFSYDVKMKEKGDIPEGYSVSREKKERFSLILESASTNQTSMYLCASSLGGESNQPQHFGDGTRLSIL.

As concerns this clonotype: Its ends do not fully match the called genes, so a read error is possible. V usage is TRBV19 and J usage is TRBJ1-4; no clear D. The germline CDR1 and CDR2 sequences are LNHDA and SQIVND (reference sequence). This CDR3 comprises 14 residues. The CDR3 coding sequence is TGTGCCAGTAGTAGAAGTTCCGCCGGTGAAAAACTGGTTTTT. It encodes CASSRSSAGEKLVF.

This clonotype was counted ten times or more. The chain links TRBV20-1 to TRBJ1-2; 7 bases align to TRBD1. CDR1 and CDR2 (germline): DFQATT, SNEGSKA (reference sequence). This CDR3 comprises 12 residues. The junction had 6 bases not matched to a gene; V was cut back by 4 bases and J by 7 bases. CDR3 DNA sequence: TGCAGTGCTACCGGGACAGATCCTGGCTACACCTTC. Translated, it gives CSATGTDPGYTF.

Comments on this clonotype: The DNA is left out, because the CDR3 cannot be placed on it with certainty; the CDR3 is given as TCRdb lists it. CDR3 sequence: CSVVSTGELFFGYTF. The chain uses TRBV20-1 and TRBJ1-2; the table's D call TRBD1 went unverified against the DNA. The CDR3 is 15 residues long, counting both termini. Looked up from germline, CDR1 is DFQATT and CDR2 is SNEGSKA (reference sequence).

The chain employs TRBV7-6 and TRBJ2-3; 9 bases map to TRBD2. Germline lookup yields CDR1 SGHVS and CDR2 FNYEAQ. The junction had 8 bases not matched to a gene; V was cut back by 2 bases and J by 2 bases. The CDR3 runs 17 residues. The CDR3 region is CASSLPSSSGNTDTQYF. Here the CDR3 DNA reads TGTGCCAGCAGCTTACCATCCTCTAGCGGGAACACAGATACGCAGTATTTT.

To note about this clonotype: The junction departs from the called germline gene at one end, perhaps through a read error. The chain uses TRBV10-3 and TRBJ2-7, with D possibly being TRBD1 or TRBD2 (5 bases each). The CDR3 has 13 amino acids. CDR1 is ENHRY and CDR2 is SYGVKD in the germline V gene. The CDR3 DNA sequence: TGTGCCATCAGAGGGGTTAGCACCGGGGAGCTGTACTTC. Protein: CAIRGVSTGELYF.

This clonotype is a singleton in its sample. J is TRBJ2-6 and V is TRBV7-9; weak D call: TRBD1 (6 bases). CDR1 and CDR2 (germline): SEHNR, FQNEAQ (reference sequence). CDR3 size: 14 residues. V lost 5 bases to trimming and J lost 4 bases, with 9 bases between them. The CDR3 nucleotides are TGTGCCAGCAGCGGACAGAGCGGGGCCAACGTCCTGACTTTC. This codes for CASSGQSGANVLTF.

This clonotype was picked up many times. This sequence joins TRBV7-6 and TRBJ2-7; D is unclear. CDR3 length equals 13 residues. Trimming pared 1 base from V and 5 bases from J, leaving 9 bases between. CDR1 is SGHVS, CDR2 FNYEAQ, per germline. The CDR3 loop is CASSLVGPDEQYF. The CDR3 bases are TGTGCCAGCAGCTTAGTTGGGCCAGACGAGCAGTACTTC.